The 24 T cell receptor beta chains listed next were all sequenced from one sample in a study of PD-L1 blockade in urothelial cancer. The method was immunoSEQ multiplex PCR; TCRdb's version includes in-frame clones alone and lacks a portion of them. The sample lists roughly 25,000 clones; more than 70% were seen once. Sequencing was performed on PBMCs, taken around atezolizumab (anti-PD-L1) treatment. The receptors originated from a man between 65 and 80 years old with urothelial cancer.

The chain carries TRBV7-8 and TRBJ2-2; the match to TRBD1 covers 7 bases. Germline V gene data show CDR1 as SGHVS and CDR2 as FQNEAQ. The CDR3 has 18 amino acids. With V trimmed by 2 bases and J by 4 bases, 13 bases remained unmatched. The CDR3 nucleotides read TGTGCCAGCAGCTTACATCACAGGGGAATCGGAGTCACCGGGGAGCTGTTTTTT. Translating it yields CASSLHHRGIGVTGELFF.

This clone was detected only once. This chain joins TRBV6-1 and TRBJ1-4; 9 nucleotides line up with TRBD1. Germline V gene data show CDR1 as MNHNS and CDR2 as SASEGT. The CDR3 contains 14 residues. The V gene end was trimmed by 1 base and the J gene end by 11 bases; junction bases not matched to a gene: 5. The CDR3 sequence: CASSEVRGTGKLFF. The CDR3 DNA reads as TGTGCCAGCAGTGAAGTAAGGGGGACAGGGAAACTGTTTTTT.

The chain uses TRBV19 and TRBJ2-5, with 7 bases fitting TRBD2. Germline CDR1 LNHDA, CDR2 SQIVND (reference sequence). CDR3 length equals 17 residues. J lost 7 bases, V lost 5 bases, and 19 bases had no gene match. The DNA of the CDR3 is TGTGCCAGTAGTCCCCCGAATGGGTGGGAGGGGCTGAGGACCCAGTACTTC. Its protein is CASSPPNGWEGLRTQYF.

The rearrangement uses TRBV18 and TRBJ2-3, with D maybe TRBD2 (6 bases). This CDR3 spans 16 amino acids. Germline V gives CDR1 KGHSH, CDR2 LQKENI. V gave up 3 bases and J gave up 0 bases, with 13 bases separating them. The CDR3: CASSPSPSVSTDTQYF. CDR3 nucleotides: TGTGCCAGCTCACCTTCTCCTAGCGTTAGCACAGATACGCAGTATTTT.

This clone was seen more than once but under ten times. The chain combines TRBV7-2 with TRBJ2-7, with TRBD2 matching 7 bases. Unmatched junction bases numbered 4, after V lost 1 base and J lost 7 bases. The CDR3 consists of 13 residues. Per the germline V gene, CDR1 is SGHTA and CDR2 is FQGNSA. The CDR3 DNA reads as TGTGCCAGCAGCTTAGGCGGGAGTGGGGAGCAGTACTTC. Residues: CASSLGGSGEQYF.

V and J are TRBV5-4 and TRBJ2-3, with TRBD2 matching over 14 bases. Germline V gene lookup returns CDR1 SGHNT and CDR2 YYREEE (reference sequence). Trimming cost V 3 bases and J 4 bases; bases outside gene matches: 4. This CDR3 region has 16 residues. The CDR3 region is CASSWGLAGASDTQYF. The CDR3 DNA follows: TGTGCCAGCAGCTGGGGACTAGCGGGAGCGTCAGATACGCAGTATTTT.

The chain has TRBV4-1 and TRBJ2-1; 8 nucleotides align to TRBD2. The CDR3 contains 18 residues. V trimming: 4 bases; J trimming: 2 bases; junction bases outside the gene matches: 13. Germline values: CDR1 MGHRA, CDR2 YSYEKL. Here the CDR3 reads CASSPKMPAGAPYNEQFF. The CDR3 DNA reads as TGCGCCAGCAGCCCTAAAATGCCAGCGGGAGCCCCCTACAATGAGCAGTTCTTC.

The gene calls are TRBV7-8 and TRBJ1-3; D is undetermined. This CDR3 is 15 amino acids long. From germline, CDR1 is SGHVS and CDR2 FQNEAQ. V lost 2 bases to trimming and J lost 0 bases, with 8 bases between them. CDR3 loop: CASSLSTISGNTIYF. In nucleotides, the CDR3 is TGTGCCAGCAGCTTATCCACTATCTCTGGAAACACCATATATTTT.

The chain carries TRBV28 and TRBJ2-5; 7 nucleotides line up with TRBD2. Trimming removed 3 bases from V and 4 bases from J; junction bases left unmatched: 8. The length of the CDR3 is 15 residues. From germline, CDR1 is MDHEN and CDR2 SYDVKM. This chain's CDR3 is CASSFMAGEGETQYF. Written as DNA, the CDR3 is TGTGCCAGCAGTTTTATGGCGGGAGAGGGAGAGACCCAGTACTTC.

V gene TRBV7-9 combines with J gene TRBJ2-2, with TRBD1 as a possible D gene (5 bases). V gave up 1 base and J gave up 6 bases, with 12 bases separating them. Germline CDR1 reads SEHNR; CDR2 reads FQNEAQ (reference sequence). There are 15 residues in the CDR3. As DNA, the CDR3 is TGTGCCAGCAGCTTAGTTAAGGGGAATCCCGGGGAGCTGTTTTTT. Protein sequence: CASSLVKGNPGELFF.

The rearrangement links TRBV5-1 to TRBJ2-5; 8 nucleotides match TRBD1. The germline V gene has CDR1 SGHRS and CDR2 YFSETQ. This CDR3 region has 15 residues. V dropped 4 bases and J dropped 4; count of bases not matched to a gene: 9. In DNA form, the CDR3 reads TGCGCCAGCAGCCCGGACAGGGAATTAACAGAGACCCAGTACTTC. This codes for CASSPDRELTETQYF. Drawing the rest from reference TRBV5-1 and TRBJ2-5, the complete variable domain is KAGVTQTPRYLIKTRGQQVTLSCSPISGHRSVSWYQQTPGQGLQFLFEYFSETQRNKGNFPGRFSGRQFSNSRSEMNVSTLELGDSALYLCASSPDRELTETQYFGPGTRLLVL.

The chain uses TRBV2 and TRBJ1-2; D remains ambiguous. This CDR3 is 15 amino acids long. Germline CDR1 SNHLY, CDR2 FYNNEI. Trimming removed 0 bases at V and 8 bases at J, with 16 bases between. The DNA for the CDR3 is TGTGCCAGCAGTGAAGCGCGTTCTGCTATGAGCGGCTACACCTTC. Amino acids: CASSEARSAMSGYTF.

The chain has TRBV27 and TRBJ2-7; D is unresolved. V was cut by 6 bases and J by 0 bases, with 15 bases left in between. Germline V gene sequence: CDR1 MNHEY, CDR2 SMNVEV (reference sequence). CDR3 length equals 15 residues. In DNA form, the CDR3 reads TGTGCCAGCAGCTTCCTCCCGCCTAGCTCCTACGAGCAGTACTTC. It is translated as CASSFLPPSSYEQYF.

This sequence joins TRBV10-3 and TRBJ2-7; TRBD2 might be the D (5 bases). Per germline, CDR1 ENHRY and CDR2 SYGVKD. This CDR3 has 12 amino acids. The ends were cut back, 6 bases at V and 4 bases at J, with 10 bases in the middle. The CDR3 DNA is TGTGCCATCAGCGAGGTAGCGTACGAGCAGTACTTC. As protein: CAISEVAYEQYF.

The gene calls are TRBV5-1 and TRBJ1-1; 9 nucleotides agree with TRBD1. The germline CDR1 and CDR2 sequences are SGHRS and YFSETQ. V was clipped by 4 bases and J by 7 bases; unmatched bases: 2. The CDR3 is made up of 12 amino acids. CDR3 residues: CASSEDRGEAFF. CDR3 DNA: TGCGCCAGCAGCGAGGACAGGGGTGAAGCTTTCTTT.

V usage is TRBV9 and J usage is TRBJ2-3, with D uncertain. This CDR3 spans 14 amino acids. Germline-derived CDR1 and CDR2 are SGDLS and YYNGEE. Trimming pared 2 bases from V and 0 bases from J, leaving 7 bases between. CDR3 protein: CASSVGLSTDTQYF. The CDR3 DNA sequence: TGTGCCAGCAGCGTCGGTCTTAGCACAGATACGCAGTATTTT.

This clone was detected once. This chain connects TRBV7-2 to TRBJ1-2, with TRBD1 identical over 9 bases. The CDR3 sequence is 13 residues long. CDR1 and CDR2 (germline): SGHTA, FQGNSA. With 5 bases clipped from V and 4 bases from J, the junction kept 2 bases outside the gene matches. In DNA, the CDR3 is TGTGCCAGCAGCGCGGGACAGGGCTATGGCTACACCTTC. Its translation is CASSAGQGYGYTF.

The chain carries TRBV28 and TRBJ2-7; 15 positions agree with TRBD2. This CDR3 is built from 19 residues. Germline CDR1 MDHEN, CDR2 SYDVKM. V lost 4 bases, J lost 9 bases, and 19 bases stayed unmatched. CDR3 region: CASSSFGLAGGPGLMGQYF. CDR3 sequence (DNA): TGTGCCAGCAGTTCCTTCGGACTAGCGGGAGGGCCGGGTTTGATGGGGCAGTACTTC.

The gene calls are TRBV15 and TRBJ2-2; 12 bases fit TRBD2. Germline assignment: CDR1 LNHNV and CDR2 YYDKDF (reference sequence). The CDR3 spans 17 residues. Trimming took 2 bases from V and 3 from J; bases not matched to a gene: 4. The CDR3, as DNA: TGTGCCACCAGCAGAACCGGGACTAGCGGGTACACCGGGGAGCTGTTTTTT. Protein sequence: CATSRTGTSGYTGELFF.

The count of this clone is one. A junction boundary mismatches the germline segment, possibly from a read error. Other DNA variants within this sample encode the same CDR3. The chain carries TRBV29-1 and TRBJ2-3; 8 bases are shared with TRBD1. From germline, CDR1 is SQVTM and CDR2 ANQGSEA. This CDR3 is 14 amino acids long. In nucleotides, the CDR3 is TGCAGCGTTTACGACAGGGGCCGCACGGATACGCAGTATTTT. Translated: CSVYDRGRTDTQYF.

The chain couples TRBV13 to TRBJ1-2; tentatively, D is TRBD1 (5 bases). Germline V gene data show CDR1 as PRHDT and CDR2 as FYEKMQ (reference sequence). Trimming stripped 5 bases from V and 5 bases from J, with 9 bases between. The CDR3 totals 12 residues. CDR3 bases: TGTGCCAGCAGCACCGGGGGTTATGGCTACACCTTC. Translated, it gives CASSTGGYGYTF.

The genes are TRBV28 and TRBJ1-1, with D tentatively TRBD1 (6 bases). Germline V lookup: CDR1 MDHEN, CDR2 SYDVKM. The CDR3 is made up of 15 amino acids. Trimming took 4 bases from V and 4 from J, leaving 16 bases between them. CDR3 nucleotide sequence: TGTGCCAGCAGTTCCCCCGAGGGGGACCGCACTGAAGCTTTCTTT. This translates into CASSSPEGDRTEAFF. The complete variable domain, with remaining parts taken from reference TRBV28 and TRBJ1-1, reads DVKVTQSSRYLVKRTGEKVFLECVQDMDHENMFWYRQDPGLGLRLIYFSYDVKMKEKGDIPEGYSVSREKKERFSLILESASTNQTSMYLCASSSPEGDRTEAFFGQGTRLTVV.

V and J are TRBV5-1 and TRBJ2-1; TRBD2 agrees at 7 bases. The CDR3 is made up of 15 amino acids. CDR1 is SGHRS, CDR2 YFSETQ, per germline. Trimming cost V 2 bases and J 0 bases; bases outside gene matches: 2. The CDR3 sequence: CASSLSGDSYNEQFF. DNA of the CDR3: TGCGCCAGCAGCTTAAGCGGGGACTCCTACAATGAGCAGTTCTTC. Variable domain in full (rest from reference TRBV5-1 and TRBJ2-1): KAGVTQTPRYLIKTRGQQVTLSCSPISGHRSVSWYQQTPGQGLQFLFEYFSETQRNKGNFPGRFSGRQFSNSRSEMNVSTLELGDSALYLCASSLSGDSYNEQFFGPGTRLTVL.

The chain couples TRBV28 to TRBJ1-5; no reliable D call. V was clipped by 7 bases and J by 11 bases, with 27 bases between them. Per germline, CDR1 MDHEN and CDR2 SYDVKM. The CDR3 is made up of 16 amino acids. CDR3 nucleotides: TGTGCCAGCACCCTAGGTGGCTCCGGCGGGAATTTGGCCCAGCATTTT. Protein sequence: CASTLGGSGGNLAQHF.